These T cell receptor beta chains were read from a single sample in a study of cytomegalovirus exposure and HLA in healthy donors. The assay was immunoSEQ multiplex PCR, and TCRdb's table has in-frame clones only and misses some. The profile covers under 90,000 clones, with 85% to 90% appearing a single time and 2.3% taken by the ten largest. The specimen sequenced was PBMCs. The origin of the receptors is a man younger than 35 in good health and CMV-seronegative. CDR3s include the opening cysteine and the closing phenylalanine or tryptophan.

j_gene,len,v_gene,CDR3aa
TRBJ2-3,14,TRBV5-1,CASSLGTVPDTQYF
TRBJ1-5,15,TRBV10-3,CAIAPGPSSNQPQHF
TRBJ1-2,16,TRBV7-9,CASSLALQGLNYGYTF
TRBJ2-1,17,TRBV7-3,CASSWTAPSGRGNEQFF
TRBJ2-1,15,TRBV5-6,CASSLMESSYNEQFF
TRBJ1-4,18,TRBV7-9,CASSGRDRDHATNEKLFF
TRBJ2-1,15,TRBV7-8,CASTFRGSSYNEQFF
TRBJ1-1,12,TRBV30,CARQDGNTEAFF
TRBJ1-1,14,TRBV18,CASSPNRDATEAFF
TRBJ1-2,16,TRBV11-2,CASSLRGFEANYGYTF
TRBJ2-7,13,TRBV2,CASSLGVTYEQYF
TRBJ2-3,16,TRBV7-3,CASSRQGALGEDTQYF
TRBJ1-2,13,TRBV19,CASSAGTHYGYTF
TRBJ2-2,16,TRBV28,CASSRTSNQNTGELFF
TRBJ2-7,16,TRBV2,CASSEGGLAGPYEQYF
TRBJ2-1,18,TRBV9,CASSPRLGAGTSYNEQFF
TRBJ2-1,20,TRBV4-1,CASSQDQGTSGRGLGNEQFF
TRBJ1-1,13,TRBV6-5,CASSPGLTPEAFF
TRBJ2-1,14,TRBV5-4,CASSLWGLGGEQFF
TRBJ1-5,16,TRBV27,CASSSIRDRLFQPQHF
TRBJ1-5,14,TRBV25-1,CASSRTGNNQPQHF
TRBJ2-1,17,TRBV7-9,CASSLGPRGLAGGMQFF
TRBJ1-6,17,TRBV28,CASSTNIHQGADSPLHF
TRBJ1-6,16,TRBV15,CATSTGTGEINSPLHF
TRBJ2-7,13,TRBV5-8,CASSLVPGYEQYF
TRBJ2-1,17,TRBV7-6,CASSLARGLAGVGEQFF
TRBJ2-5,15,TRBV6-5,CASSLIGGSQETQYF
TRBJ2-1,14,TRBV5-1,CASSWLTGYNEQFF
TRBJ1-5,14,TRBV28,CASSPQSKYQPQHF
TRBJ1-3,17,TRBV7-8,CASSGARGGYDGNTIYF
TRBJ2-7,13,TRBV13,CASGRGTSYEQYF
TRBJ2-7,18,TRBV4-1,CASSQDSNRINPTYEQYF
TRBJ2-2,15,TRBV6-5,CASSYSRRDTGELFF
TRBJ2-1,13,TRBV2,CASSGQPAAEQFF
TRBJ1-1,15,TRBV6-5,CASSYGGTGNTEAFF
TRBJ1-2,15,TRBV19,CASTLGQMVDYGYTF
TRBJ2-7,15,TRBV23-1,CASSHSGTGSDEQYF
TRBJ2-7,14,TRBV6-1,CASSTSGRLNEQYF
TRBJ2-5,13,TRBV6-6,CASNLGVQETQYF
TRBJ1-6,16,TRBV9,CASSVGEGRINSPLHF
.,18,TRBV7-6,CASSLQGGTSGQKREQYF
TRBJ1-3,16,TRBV18,CASSPIGTGPGNTIYF
TRBJ1-2,13,TRBV6-6,CASRRQGLYGYTF
TRBJ2-5,16,TRBV19,CASSILGSGSMETQYF
TRBJ1-2,15,TRBV7-9,CASSLAGVSFYGYTF
TRBJ2-7,16,TRBV30,CAWRDGSGTGGYEQYF
TRBJ2-5,16,TRBV5-6,CASSQTSGTIVETQYF
TRBJ2-7,13,TRBV27,CASSSDRIYEQYF
TRBJ1-4,16,TRBV9,CASSAHPGGTNEKLFF
TRBJ2-7,14,TRBV5-4,CASSLDSSSYEQYF